This T cell receptor beta chain was obtained from a study of blood T cell repertoires in COVID-19. Background on the study: Researchers got acute and convalescent COVID-19 samples from the United States, Italy and Spain. PBMCs, B-cell-depleted T cells, or T cells were the source of the cDNA or gDNA that made up the material.

This CDR3 is 15 amino acids long. Germline lookup yields CDR1 KGHSH and CDR2 LQKENI. Between the trimmed V and J ends, which lost 2 bases and 5 bases, there was a span of 12 bases. As originally analysed: How many nucleated cells were present was estimated from reference gene primer amplification. Profiled with immunoSEQ multiplex PCR; TCRdb holds only in-frame clones, not every one. The DNA gave D and trimming, while V, J and clone size come from that table. The sample has 35,000 to 45,000 clones, roughly 84% seen once. V is TRBV18 and J is TRBJ2-2; D is perhaps TRBD2 (5 bases). Sequenced sample: peripheral blood. The clonotype originates from a human donor in a cohort sampled during active COVID-19. This CDR3 is CASSPDRGWTGELFF. For the CDR3, the DNA is TGTGCCAGCTCACCAGATCGAGGGTGGACCGGGGAGCTGTTTTTT.